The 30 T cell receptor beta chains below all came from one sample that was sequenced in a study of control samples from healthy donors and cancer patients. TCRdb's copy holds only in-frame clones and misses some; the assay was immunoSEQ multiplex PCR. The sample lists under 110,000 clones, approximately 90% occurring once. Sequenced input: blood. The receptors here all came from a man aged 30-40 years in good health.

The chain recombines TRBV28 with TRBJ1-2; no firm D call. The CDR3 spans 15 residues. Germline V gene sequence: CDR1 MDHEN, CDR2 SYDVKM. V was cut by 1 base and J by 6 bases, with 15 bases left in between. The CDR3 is CASSLSTLMKDGYTF. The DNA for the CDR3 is TGTGCCAGCAGTTTATCCACGTTGATGAAGGATGGCTACACCTTC.

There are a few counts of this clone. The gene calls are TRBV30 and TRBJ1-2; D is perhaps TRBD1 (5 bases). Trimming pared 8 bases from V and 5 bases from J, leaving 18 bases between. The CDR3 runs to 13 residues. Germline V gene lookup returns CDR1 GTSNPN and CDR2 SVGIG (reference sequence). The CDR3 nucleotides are TGTGCCCTTACCCGGGACTTGGGGTATGGCTACACCTTC. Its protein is CALTRDLGYGYTF.

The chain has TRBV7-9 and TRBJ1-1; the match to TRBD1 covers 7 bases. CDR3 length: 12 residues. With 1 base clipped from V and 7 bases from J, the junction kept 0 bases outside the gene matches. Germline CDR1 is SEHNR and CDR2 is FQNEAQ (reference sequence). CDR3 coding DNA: TGTGCCAGCAGCTTAGGGACAGGTGAAGCTTTCTTT. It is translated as CASSLGTGEAFF.

The CDR3 loop is CAWREDRSYGYTF. The CDR3 DNA is TGTGCCTGGAGGGAGGACAGAAGCTATGGCTACACCTTC. The genes are TRBV30 and TRBJ1-2; D is perhaps TRBD1 (6 bases). This CDR3 spans 13 amino acids. Trimming removed 3 bases at V and 4 bases at J, with 12 bases between. The germline V gene encodes CDR1 GTSNPN and CDR2 SVGIG (reference sequence).

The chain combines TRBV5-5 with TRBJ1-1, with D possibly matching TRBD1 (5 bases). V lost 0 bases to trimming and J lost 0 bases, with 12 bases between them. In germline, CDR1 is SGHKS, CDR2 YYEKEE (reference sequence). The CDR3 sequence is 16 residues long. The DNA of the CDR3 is TGTGCCAGCAGCTTGGGACAGATCCGCATGAACACTGAAGCTTTCTTT. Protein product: CASSLGQIRMNTEAFF.

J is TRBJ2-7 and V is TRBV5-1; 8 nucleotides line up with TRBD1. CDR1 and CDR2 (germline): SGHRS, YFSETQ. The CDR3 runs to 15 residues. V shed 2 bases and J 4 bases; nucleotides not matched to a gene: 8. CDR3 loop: CASSLGGDRPYEQYF. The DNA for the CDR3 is TGCGCCAGCAGCTTAGGCGGGGACAGGCCTTACGAGCAGTACTTC.

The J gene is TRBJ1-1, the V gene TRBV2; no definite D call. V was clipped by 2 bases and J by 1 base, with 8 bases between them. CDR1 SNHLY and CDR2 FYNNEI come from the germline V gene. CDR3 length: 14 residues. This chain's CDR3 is CASSERRANTEAFF. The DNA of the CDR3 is TGTGCCAGCAGTGAAAGGAGGGCGAACACTGAAGCTTTCTTT. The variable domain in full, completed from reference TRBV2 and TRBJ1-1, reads EPEVTQTPSHQVTQMGQEVILRCVPISNHLYFYWYRQILGQKVEFLVSFYNNEISEKSEIFDDQFSVERPDGSNFTLKIRSTKLEDSAMYFCASSERRANTEAFFGQGTRLTVV.

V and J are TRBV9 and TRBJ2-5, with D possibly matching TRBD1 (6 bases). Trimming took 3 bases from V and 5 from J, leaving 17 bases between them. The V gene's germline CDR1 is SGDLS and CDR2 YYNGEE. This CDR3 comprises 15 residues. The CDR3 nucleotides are TGTGCCAGCAGCGAGTCAGGGGTCCCTCGGGAGACCCAGTACTTC. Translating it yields CASSESGVPRETQYF.

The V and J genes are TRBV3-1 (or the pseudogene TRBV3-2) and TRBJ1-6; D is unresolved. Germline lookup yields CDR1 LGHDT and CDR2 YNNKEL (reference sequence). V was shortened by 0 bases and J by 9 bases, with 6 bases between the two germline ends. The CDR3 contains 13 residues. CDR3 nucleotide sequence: TGTGCCAGCAGCCAAGATCCGCGTTCACCCCTCCACTTT. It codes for CASSQDPRSPLHF.

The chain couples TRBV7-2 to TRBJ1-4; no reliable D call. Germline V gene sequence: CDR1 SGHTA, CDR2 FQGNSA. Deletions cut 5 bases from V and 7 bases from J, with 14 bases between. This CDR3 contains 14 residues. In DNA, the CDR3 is TGTGCCAGCAGCGCGGCCCAAGGCGGTGAAAAACTGTTTTTT. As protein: CASSAAQGGEKLFF.

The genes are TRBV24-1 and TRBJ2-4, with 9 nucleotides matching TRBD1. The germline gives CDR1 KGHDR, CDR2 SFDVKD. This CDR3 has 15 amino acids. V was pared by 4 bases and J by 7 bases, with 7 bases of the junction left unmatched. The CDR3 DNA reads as TGTGCCACCAGTGAGACCGGGACAGGGTTCAACATTCAGTACTTC. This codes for CATSETGTGFNIQYF.

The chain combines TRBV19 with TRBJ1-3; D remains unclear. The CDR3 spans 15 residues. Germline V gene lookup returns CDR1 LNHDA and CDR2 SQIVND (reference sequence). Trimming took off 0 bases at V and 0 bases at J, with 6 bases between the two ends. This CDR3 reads CASSIDRNSGNTIYF. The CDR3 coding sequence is TGTGCCAGTAGTATAGACCGCAACTCTGGAAACACCATATATTTT. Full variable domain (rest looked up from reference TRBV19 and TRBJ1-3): DGGITQSPKYLFRKEGQNVTLSCEQNLNHDAMYWYRQDPGQGLRLIYYSQIVNDFQKGDIAEGYSVSREKKESFPLTVTSAQKNPTAFYLCASSIDRNSGNTIYFGEGSWLTVV.

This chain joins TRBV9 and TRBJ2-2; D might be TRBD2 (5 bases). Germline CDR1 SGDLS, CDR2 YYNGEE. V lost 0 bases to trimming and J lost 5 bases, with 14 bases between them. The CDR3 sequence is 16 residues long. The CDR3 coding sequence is TGTGCCAGCAGCGTAGTTGAGGGTGTAAAGACCGGGGAGCTGTTTTTT. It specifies CASSVVEGVKTGELFF.

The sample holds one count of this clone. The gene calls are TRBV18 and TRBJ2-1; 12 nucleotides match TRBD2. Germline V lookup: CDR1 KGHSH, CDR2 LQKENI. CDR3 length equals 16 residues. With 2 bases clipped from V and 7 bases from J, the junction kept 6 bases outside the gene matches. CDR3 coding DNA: TGTGCCAGCTCACCAAGAGGACTAGCGGGACCTAATGAGCAGTTCTTC. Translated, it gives CASSPRGLAGPNEQFF. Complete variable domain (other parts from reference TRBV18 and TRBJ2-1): NAGVMQNPRHLVRRRGQEARLRCSPMKGHSHVYWYRQLPEEGLKFMVYLQKENIIDESGMPKERFSAEFPKEGPSILRIQQVVRGDSAAYFCASSPRGLAGPNEQFFGPGTRLTVL.

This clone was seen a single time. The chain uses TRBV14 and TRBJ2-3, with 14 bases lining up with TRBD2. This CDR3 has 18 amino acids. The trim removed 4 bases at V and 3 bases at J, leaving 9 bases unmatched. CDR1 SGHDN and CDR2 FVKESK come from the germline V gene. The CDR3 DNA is TGTGCCAGCAGCCCAAGACGACTAGCGGGGGGGAGGACAGATACGCAGTATTTT. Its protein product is CASSPRRLAGGRTDTQYF. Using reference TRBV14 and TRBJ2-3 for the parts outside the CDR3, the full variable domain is EAGVTQFPSHSVIEKGQTVTLRCDPISGHDNLYWYRRVMGKEIKFLLHFVKESKQDESGMPNNRFLAERTGGTYSTLKVQPAELEDSGVYFCASSPRRLAGGRTDTQYFGPGTRLTVL.

CDR3 loop: CASSMWRGTGYTF. Here the CDR3 DNA reads TGTGCCAGTAGTATGTGGCGTGGGACTGGCTACACCTTC. The chain combines TRBV19 with TRBJ1-2, with D possibly TRBD1 on 5 matching bases. Between the trimmed V and J ends, which lost 3 bases and 7 bases, there was a span of 12 bases. This CDR3 has 13 residues. Germline V gives CDR1 LNHDA, CDR2 SQIVND (reference sequence).

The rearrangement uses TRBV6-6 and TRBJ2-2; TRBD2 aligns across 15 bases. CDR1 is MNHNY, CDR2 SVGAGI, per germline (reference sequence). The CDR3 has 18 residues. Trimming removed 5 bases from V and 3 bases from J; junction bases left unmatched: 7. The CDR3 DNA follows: TGTGCCAGCAGTCCGGGACTAGCGGGAGGATATGACACCGGGGAGCTGTTTTTT. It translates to CASSPGLAGGYDTGELFF.

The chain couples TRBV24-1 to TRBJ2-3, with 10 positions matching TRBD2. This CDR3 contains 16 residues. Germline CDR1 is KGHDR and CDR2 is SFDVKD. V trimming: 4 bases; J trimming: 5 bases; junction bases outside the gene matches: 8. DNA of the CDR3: TGTGCCACCAGTGACCCGATAGCGGGGGGTAGAGATACGCAGTATTTT. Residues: CATSDPIAGGRDTQYF.

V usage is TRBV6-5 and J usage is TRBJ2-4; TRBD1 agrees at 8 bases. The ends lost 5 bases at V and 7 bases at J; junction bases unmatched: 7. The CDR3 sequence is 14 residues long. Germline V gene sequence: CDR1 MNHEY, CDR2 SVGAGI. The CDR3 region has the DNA TGTGCCAGCAGTCTTCGGACAGGGTTTAACATTCAGTACTTC. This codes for CASSLRTGFNIQYF.

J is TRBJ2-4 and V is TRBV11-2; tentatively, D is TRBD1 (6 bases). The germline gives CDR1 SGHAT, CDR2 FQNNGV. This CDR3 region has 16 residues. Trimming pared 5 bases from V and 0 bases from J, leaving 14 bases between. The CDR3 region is CASSRRDTIAKNIQYF. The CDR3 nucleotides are TGTGCCAGCAGCCGCCGGGACACAATAGCCAAAAACATTCAGTACTTC.

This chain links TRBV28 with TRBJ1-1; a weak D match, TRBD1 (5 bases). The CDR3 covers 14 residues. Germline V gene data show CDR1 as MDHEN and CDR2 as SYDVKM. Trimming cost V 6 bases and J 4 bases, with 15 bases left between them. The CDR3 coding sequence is TGTGCCAGCAGACCGCCAGGGAGGGTCACTGAAGCTTTCTTT. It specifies CASRPPGRVTEAFF.

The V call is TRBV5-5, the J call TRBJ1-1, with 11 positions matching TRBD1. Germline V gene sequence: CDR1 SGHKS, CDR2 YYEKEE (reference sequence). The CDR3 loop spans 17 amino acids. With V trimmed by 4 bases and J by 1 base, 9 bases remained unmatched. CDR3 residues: CASSQGQGALGNTEAFF. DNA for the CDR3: TGTGCCAGCAGCCAAGGACAGGGGGCTCTGGGGAACACTGAAGCTTTCTTT.

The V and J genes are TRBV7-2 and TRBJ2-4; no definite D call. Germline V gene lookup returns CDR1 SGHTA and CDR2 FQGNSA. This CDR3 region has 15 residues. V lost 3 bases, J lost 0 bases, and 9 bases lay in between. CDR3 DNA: TGTGCCAGCAGCTTCTCGGGCCTAGCCAAAAACATTCAGTACTTC. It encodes CASSFSGLAKNIQYF.

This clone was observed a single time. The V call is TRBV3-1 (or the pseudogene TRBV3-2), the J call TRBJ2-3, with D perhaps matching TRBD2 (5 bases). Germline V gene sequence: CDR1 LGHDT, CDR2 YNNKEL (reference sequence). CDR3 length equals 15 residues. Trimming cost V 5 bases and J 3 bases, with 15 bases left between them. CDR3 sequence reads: CASSRASSSTDTQYF. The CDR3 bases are TGTGCCAGCAGCAGGGCTAGCAGTAGTACAGATACGCAGTATTTT.

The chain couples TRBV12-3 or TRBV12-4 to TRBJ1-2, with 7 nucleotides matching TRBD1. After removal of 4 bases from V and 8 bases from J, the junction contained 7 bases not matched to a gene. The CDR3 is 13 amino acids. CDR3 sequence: CASSSYRGTGYTF. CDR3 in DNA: TGTGCCAGCAGTTCCTACAGGGGAACCGGCTACACCTTC.

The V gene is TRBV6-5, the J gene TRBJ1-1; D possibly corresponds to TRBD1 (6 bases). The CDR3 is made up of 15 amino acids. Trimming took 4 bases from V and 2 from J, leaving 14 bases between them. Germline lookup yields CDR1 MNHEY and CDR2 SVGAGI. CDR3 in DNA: TGTGCCAGCAGTTTAGGACAGCCGATTAACACTGAAGCTTTCTTT. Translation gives CASSLGQPINTEAFF.

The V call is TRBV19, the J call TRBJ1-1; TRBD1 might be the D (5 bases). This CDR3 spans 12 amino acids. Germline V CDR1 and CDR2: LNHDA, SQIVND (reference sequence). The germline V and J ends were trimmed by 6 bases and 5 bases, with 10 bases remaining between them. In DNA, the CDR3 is TGTGCCAGTAGGCTTGGGGGAACTGAAGCTTTCTTT. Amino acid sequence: CASRLGGTEAFF.

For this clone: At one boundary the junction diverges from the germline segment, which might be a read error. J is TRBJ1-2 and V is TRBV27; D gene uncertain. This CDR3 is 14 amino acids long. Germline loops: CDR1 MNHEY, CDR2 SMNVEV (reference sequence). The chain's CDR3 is CASSISGYSYGYTF. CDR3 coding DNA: TGTGCCAGCAGTATATCGGGGTATTCCTATGGCTACACCTTC.

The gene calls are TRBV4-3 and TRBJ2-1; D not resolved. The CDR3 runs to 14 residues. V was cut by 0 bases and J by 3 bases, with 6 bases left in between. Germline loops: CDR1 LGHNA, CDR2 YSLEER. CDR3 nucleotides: TGCGCCAGCAGCCAAGATCGTGGCTACAATGAGCAGTTCTTC. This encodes CASSQDRGYNEQFF.

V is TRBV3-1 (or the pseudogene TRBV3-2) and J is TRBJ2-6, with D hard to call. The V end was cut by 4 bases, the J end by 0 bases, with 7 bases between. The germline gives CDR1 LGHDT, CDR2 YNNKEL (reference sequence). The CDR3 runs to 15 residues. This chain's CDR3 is CASSLTFSGANVLTF. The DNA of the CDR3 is TGTGCCAGCAGCCTTACTTTCTCTGGGGCCAACGTCCTGACTTTC.